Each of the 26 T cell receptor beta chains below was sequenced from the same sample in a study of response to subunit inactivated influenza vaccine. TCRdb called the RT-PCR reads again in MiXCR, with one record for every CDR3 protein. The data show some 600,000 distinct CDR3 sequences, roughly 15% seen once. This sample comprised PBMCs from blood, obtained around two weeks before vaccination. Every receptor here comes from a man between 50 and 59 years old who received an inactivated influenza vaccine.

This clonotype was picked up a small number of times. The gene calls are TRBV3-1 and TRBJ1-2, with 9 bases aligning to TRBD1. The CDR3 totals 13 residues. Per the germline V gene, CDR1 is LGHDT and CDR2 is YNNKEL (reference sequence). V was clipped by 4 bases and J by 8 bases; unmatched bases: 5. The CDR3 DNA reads TGTGCCAGCAGCCTGGACAGGGGCCAAGGCTACACCTTC. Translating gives CASSLDRGQGYTF.

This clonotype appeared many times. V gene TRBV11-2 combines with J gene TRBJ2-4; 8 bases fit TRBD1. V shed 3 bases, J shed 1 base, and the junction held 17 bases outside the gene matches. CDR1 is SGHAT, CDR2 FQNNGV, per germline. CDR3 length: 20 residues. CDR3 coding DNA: TGTGCCAGCAGCTTTCCTAGGACAGGGTCTACTTCGGTGGCCAAAAACATTCAGTACTTC. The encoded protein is CASSFPRTGSTSVAKNIQYF.

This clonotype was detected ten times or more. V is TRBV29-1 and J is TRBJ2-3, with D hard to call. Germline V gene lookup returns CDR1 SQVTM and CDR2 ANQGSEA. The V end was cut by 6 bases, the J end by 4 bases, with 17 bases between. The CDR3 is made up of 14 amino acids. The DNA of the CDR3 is TGCAGCGTCACCAACGAAGCAGTAGCAGATACGCAGTATTTT. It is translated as CSVTNEAVADTQYF.

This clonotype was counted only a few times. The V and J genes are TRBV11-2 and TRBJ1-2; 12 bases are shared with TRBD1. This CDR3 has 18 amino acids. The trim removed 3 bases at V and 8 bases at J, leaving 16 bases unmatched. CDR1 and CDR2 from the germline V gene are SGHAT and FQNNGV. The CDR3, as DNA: TGTGCCAGCAGCTTCCGGACGTCGGGGACAGGGGGCGCGAGCGGCTACACCTTC. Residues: CASSFRTSGTGGASGYTF.

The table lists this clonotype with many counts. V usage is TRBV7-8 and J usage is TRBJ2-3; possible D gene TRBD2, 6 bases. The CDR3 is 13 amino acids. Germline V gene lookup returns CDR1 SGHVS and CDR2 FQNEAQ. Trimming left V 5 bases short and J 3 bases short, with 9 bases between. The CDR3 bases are TGTGCCAGCAGCCGGCGGGAAACAGATACGCAGTATTTT. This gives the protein CASSRRETDTQYF.

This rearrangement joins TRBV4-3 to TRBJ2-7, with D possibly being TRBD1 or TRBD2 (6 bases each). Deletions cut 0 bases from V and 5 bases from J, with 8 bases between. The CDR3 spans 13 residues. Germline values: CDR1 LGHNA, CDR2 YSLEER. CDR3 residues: CASSQERGDEQYF. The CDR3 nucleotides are TGCGCCAGCAGCCAAGAGAGGGGGGACGAGCAGTACTTC.

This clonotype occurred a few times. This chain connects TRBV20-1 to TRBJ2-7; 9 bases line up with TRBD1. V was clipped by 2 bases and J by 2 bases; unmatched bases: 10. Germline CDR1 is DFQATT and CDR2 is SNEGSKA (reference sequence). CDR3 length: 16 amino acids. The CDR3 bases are TGCAGTGCTAGACTCAAGCGCGGGACAGGGACCTACGAGCAGTACTTC. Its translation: CSARLKRGTGTYEQYF.

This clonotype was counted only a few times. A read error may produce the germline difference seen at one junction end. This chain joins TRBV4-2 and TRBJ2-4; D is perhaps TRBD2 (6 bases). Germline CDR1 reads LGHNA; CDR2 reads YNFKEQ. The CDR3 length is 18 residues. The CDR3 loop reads CASSQDRGGNRARNIQYF. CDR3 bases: TGTGCCAGCAGCCAAGATCGGGGCGGGAACCGAGCCAGAAACATTCAGTACTTC.

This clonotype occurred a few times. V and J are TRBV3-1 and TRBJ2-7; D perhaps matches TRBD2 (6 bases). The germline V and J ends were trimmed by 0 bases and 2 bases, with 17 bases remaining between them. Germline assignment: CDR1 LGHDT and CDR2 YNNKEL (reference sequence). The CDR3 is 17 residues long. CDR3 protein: CASSQDLRRDGTYEQYF. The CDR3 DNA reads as TGTGCCAGCAGCCAAGATCTGAGGAGGGACGGTACCTACGAGCAGTACTTC.

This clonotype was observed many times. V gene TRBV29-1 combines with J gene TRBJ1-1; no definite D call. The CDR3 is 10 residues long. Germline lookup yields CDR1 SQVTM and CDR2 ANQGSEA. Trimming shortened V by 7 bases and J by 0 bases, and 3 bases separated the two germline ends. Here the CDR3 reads CSGMNTEAFF. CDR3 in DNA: TGCAGCGGAATGAACACTGAAGCTTTCTTT.

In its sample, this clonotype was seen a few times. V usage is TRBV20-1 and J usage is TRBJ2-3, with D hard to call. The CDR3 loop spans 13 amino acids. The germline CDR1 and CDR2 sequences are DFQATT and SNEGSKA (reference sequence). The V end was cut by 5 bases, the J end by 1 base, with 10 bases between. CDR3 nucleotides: TGCAGTGCTCCCCAATCCGGCACAGATACGCAGTATTTT. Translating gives CSAPQSGTDTQYF.

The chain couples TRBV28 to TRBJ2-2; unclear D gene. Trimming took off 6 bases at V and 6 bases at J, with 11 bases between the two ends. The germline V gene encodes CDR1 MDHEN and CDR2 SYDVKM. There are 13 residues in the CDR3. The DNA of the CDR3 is TGTGCCAGCAGGGACGCTAGTCCCGGGGAGCTGTTTTTT. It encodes CASRDASPGELFF.

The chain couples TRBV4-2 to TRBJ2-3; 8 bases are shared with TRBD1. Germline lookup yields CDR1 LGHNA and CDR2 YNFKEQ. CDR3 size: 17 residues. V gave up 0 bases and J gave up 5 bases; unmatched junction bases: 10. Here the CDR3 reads CASSQDPQGAAGDTQYF. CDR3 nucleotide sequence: TGTGCCAGCAGCCAAGACCCCCAGGGGGCAGCTGGAGATACGCAGTATTTT.

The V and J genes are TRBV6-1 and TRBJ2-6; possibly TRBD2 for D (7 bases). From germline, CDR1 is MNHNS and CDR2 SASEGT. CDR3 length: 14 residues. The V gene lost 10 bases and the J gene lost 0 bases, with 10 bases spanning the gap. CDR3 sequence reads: CAIRGASGANVLTF. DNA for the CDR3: TGTGCCATTCGGGGGGCCTCTGGGGCCAACGTCCTGACTTTC.

The CDR3 region has the DNA TGTGCCAGCAGCCAACGGGGGAAATCCGCCTACGAGCAGTACTTC. This sequence encodes CASSQRGKSAYEQYF. The rearrangement uses TRBV3-1 and TRBJ2-7, with D perhaps TRBD2 (6 bases). V lost 2 bases and J lost 2, with 13 bases in between. Germline V gene sequence: CDR1 LGHDT, CDR2 YNNKEL (reference sequence). There are 15 residues in the CDR3.

The CDR3 is CAWSISRVEQFF. Here the CDR3 DNA reads TGTGCCTGGAGCATTTCGAGGGTAGAGCAGTTCTTC. The chain links TRBV30 to TRBJ2-1, with D possibly matching TRBD2 (5 bases). The germline CDR1 and CDR2 sequences are GTSNPN and SVGIG (reference sequence). The CDR3 totals 12 residues. With 3 bases removed from V and 10 bases from J, the gap between germline ends came to 13 bases.

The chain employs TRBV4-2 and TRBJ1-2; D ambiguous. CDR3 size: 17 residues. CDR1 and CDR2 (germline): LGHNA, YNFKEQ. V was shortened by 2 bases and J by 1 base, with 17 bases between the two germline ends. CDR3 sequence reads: CASSQRLKGYLNYGYTF. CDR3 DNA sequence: TGTGCCAGCAGCCAACGGCTCAAAGGATACCTTAACTATGGCTACACCTTC.

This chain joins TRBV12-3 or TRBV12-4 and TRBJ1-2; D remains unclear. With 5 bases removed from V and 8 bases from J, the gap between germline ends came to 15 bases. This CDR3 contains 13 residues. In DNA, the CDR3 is TGTGCCAGCAGTGTGGACGGGCGGCTAGGCTACACCTTC. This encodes CASSVDGRLGYTF.

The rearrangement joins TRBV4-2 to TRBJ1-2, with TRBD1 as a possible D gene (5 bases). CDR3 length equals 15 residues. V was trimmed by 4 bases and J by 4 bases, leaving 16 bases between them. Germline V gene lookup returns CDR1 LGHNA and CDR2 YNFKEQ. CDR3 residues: CASSPAGTGAYGYTF. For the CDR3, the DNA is TGTGCCAGCAGCCCGGCCGGGACCGGCGCCTATGGCTACACCTTC.

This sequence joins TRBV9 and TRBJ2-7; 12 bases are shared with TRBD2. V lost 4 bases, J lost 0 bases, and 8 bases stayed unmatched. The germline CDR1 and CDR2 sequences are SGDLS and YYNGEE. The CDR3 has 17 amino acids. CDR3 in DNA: TGTGCCAGCAGCCCCCGAGGACTAGCGGGAAGCTCCTACGAGCAGTACTTC. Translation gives CASSPRGLAGSSYEQYF.

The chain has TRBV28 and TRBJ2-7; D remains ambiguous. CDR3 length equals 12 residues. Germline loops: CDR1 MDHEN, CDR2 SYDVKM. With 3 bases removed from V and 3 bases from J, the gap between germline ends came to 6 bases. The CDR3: CASSLLVYEQYF. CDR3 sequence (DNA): TGTGCCAGCAGTTTGTTGGTCTACGAGCAGTACTTC. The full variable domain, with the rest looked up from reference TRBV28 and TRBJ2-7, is DVKVTQSSRYLVKRTGEKVFLECVQDMDHENMFWYRQDPGLGLRLIYFSYDVKMKEKGDIPEGYSVSREKKERFSLILESASTNQTSMYLCASSLLVYEQYFGPGTRLTVT.

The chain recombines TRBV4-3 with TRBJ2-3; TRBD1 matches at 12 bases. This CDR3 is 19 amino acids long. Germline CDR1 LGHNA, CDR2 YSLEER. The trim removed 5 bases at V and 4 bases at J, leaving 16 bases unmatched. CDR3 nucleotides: TGCGCCAGCAGCGACGAAAGTACCTCCGGGACAGGGGGCGCAGATACGCAGTATTTT. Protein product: CASSDESTSGTGGADTQYF.

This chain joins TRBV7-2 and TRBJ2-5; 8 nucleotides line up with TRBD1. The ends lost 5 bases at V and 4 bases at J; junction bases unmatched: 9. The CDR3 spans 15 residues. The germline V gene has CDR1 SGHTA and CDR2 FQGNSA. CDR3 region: CASSPGQGQRETQYF. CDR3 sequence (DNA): TGTGCCAGCAGCCCAGGACAGGGTCAGCGAGAGACCCAGTACTTC.

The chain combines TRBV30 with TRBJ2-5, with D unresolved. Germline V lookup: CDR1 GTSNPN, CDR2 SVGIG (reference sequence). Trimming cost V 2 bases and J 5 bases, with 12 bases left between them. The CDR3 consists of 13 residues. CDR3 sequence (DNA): TGTGCCTGGAGTATTGGGATTGGGGAGACCCAGTACTTC. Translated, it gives CAWSIGIGETQYF.

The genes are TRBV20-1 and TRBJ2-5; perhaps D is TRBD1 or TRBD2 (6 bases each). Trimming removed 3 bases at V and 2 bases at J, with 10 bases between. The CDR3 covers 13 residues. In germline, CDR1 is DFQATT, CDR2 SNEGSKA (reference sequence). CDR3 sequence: CSASEGGQETQYF. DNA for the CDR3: TGCAGTGCTAGCGAGGGGGGACAAGAGACCCAGTACTTC.

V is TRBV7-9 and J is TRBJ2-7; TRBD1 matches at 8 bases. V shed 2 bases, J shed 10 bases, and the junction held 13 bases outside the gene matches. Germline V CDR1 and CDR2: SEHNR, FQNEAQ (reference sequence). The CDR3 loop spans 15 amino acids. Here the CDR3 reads CASSLPSGTGTGQYF. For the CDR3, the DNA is TGTGCCAGCAGCTTACCTTCCGGGACAGGAACGGGTCAGTACTTC.